This T cell receptor beta chain was retrieved from a study of shared clonotypes between healthy human individuals. For sorted subsets, roughly 210 ng DNA per replicate equaled about 27,000 T cell genomes. Sequenced by immunoSEQ multiplex PCR; TCRdb stores in-frame clones only, minus some. Altogether a few hundred thousand clones are present, under 80% being singletons, with the ten largest covering over 8.5%. V was trimmed by 6 bases and J by 3 bases, leaving 11 bases between them. Germline V CDR1 and CDR2: ENHRY, SYGVKD. This CDR3 region has 13 residues. Those who donated, Caucasian adults without exception, all lived in Nashville, Tennessee.

The clonotype originates from a man aged 30 to 45 in good health. Sequenced sample: memory CD4+ T cells sorted from blood. Subset given: CD45RA-negative fraction. The chain links TRBV10-3 to TRBJ2-5, with D perhaps being TRBD1 or TRBD2 (5 bases each). CDR3 sequence: CAISEGTEETQYF. DNA for the CDR3: TGTGCCATCAGCGAAGGGACCGAAGAGACCCAGTACTTC.